Reported below is one T cell receptor (beta chain). Antigen: not known. Germline CDR1 reads LGHDT; CDR2 reads YNNKEL (reference sequence). This CDR3 is built from 13 residues. V was pared by 7 bases and J by 4 bases, with 13 bases between. This specimen comes from a study of T-cell reconstitution after alpha-beta-depleted transplantation in children. Points from the study as a whole: Where alpha-beta T cells came from about two months after transplant was reportedly several hundred expanded graft clones. At day 60, the high TCRbeta diversity found in some patients originated from recipient T cells and thymic progenitors that had survived.

Library preparation (for TCRbeta) was performed with unique molecular identifiers. Via MiXCR, TCRdb re-called the PCR reads, giving one row per CDR3 protein. The table records about 250,000 distinct CDR3 sequences, 20% to 30% of them present only once. This clonotype originated in a female patient aged 2-10 years who had a stem cell transplant for congenital amegakaryocytic thrombocytopenia, so the T cells may come from the graft donor. J is TRBJ1-1 and V is TRBV3-1; no firm D call. Sample: PBMCs, mostly from graft donor cells, taken 360 days after TCRalphabeta/CD19-depleted stem cell transplant. The CDR3 loop is CASTKNPGTEAFF. The CDR3 region has the DNA TGTGCCAGCACCAAAAACCCGGGCACTGAAGCTTTCTTT.